This T cell receptor beta chain was captured by sequencing in a study of T cell repertoires in cytomegalovirus infection. Across the whole study: Recently described HLA-C-restricted plus well-studied HLA-B-restricted CMV epitopes were used. CMV infection plus the matching HLA type was flagged by public TCR beta signatures. Study outcomes and limitations: HLA-C-restricted TCR beta clonotypes specific for CMV led the ex vivo response. Accumulated public TCR beta family frequency recognized individuals carrying CMV together with the relevant HLA.

TCRdb itself ran the reads through MiXCR, one entry per CDR3 protein. The sample holds about 700,000 distinct CDR3 sequences, around 32% seen once. The V gene end was trimmed by 5 bases and the J gene end by 4 bases; junction bases not matched to a gene: 9. Germline V gene lookup returns CDR1 SGHTA and CDR2 FQGNSA. CDR3 length equals 15 residues. This clonotype was seen many times. Its specificity is not known. The receptor was derived from a human donor in good health (CMV status not recorded). Some clones in this sample may be carry-over from other donors' samples. This specimen consisted of cultured PBMCs, obtained from culture after CMV antigen stimulation. The rearrangement links TRBV7-2 to TRBJ1-2; 8 positions agree with TRBD1. CDR3 nucleotide sequence: TGTGCCAGCAGCGCATGGACAGGGACTCTCTATGGCTACACCTTC. Translation gives CASSAWTGTLYGYTF.